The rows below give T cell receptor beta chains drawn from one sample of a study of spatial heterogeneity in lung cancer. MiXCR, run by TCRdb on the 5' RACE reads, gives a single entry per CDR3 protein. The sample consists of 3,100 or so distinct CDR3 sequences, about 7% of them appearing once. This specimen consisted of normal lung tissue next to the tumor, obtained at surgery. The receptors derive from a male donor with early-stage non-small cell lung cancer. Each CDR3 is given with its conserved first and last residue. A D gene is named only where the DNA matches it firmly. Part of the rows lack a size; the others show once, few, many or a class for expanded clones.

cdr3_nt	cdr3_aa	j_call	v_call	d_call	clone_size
TGTGCCAGCTCACCACCGACTAGCGGGAGAGGTGAGCAGTTCTTC	CASSPPTSGRGEQFF	TRBJ2-1	TRBV18	TRBD2	many
TGTGCCAGCTCACCAGGGGGCCACTATGGCTACACCTTC	CASSPGGHYGYTF	TRBJ1-2	TRBV18	-	medium-sized
TGTGCCAGCAGTGAAGAAGGAGACAATGAGCAGTTCTTC	CASSEEGDNEQFF	TRBJ2-1	TRBV2	-	many
TGTGCCAGCAGTTACGAGGCAGGGGGTGGCACTGAAGCTTTCTTT	CASSYEAGGGTEAFF	TRBJ1-1	TRBV6-5	TRBD1	medium-sized
TGTGCCAGCAGAGCGGACGGTTATAGCAATCAGCCCCAGCATTTT	CASRADGYSNQPQHF	TRBJ1-5	TRBV2	-	medium-sized
TGTGCCTGGAGTGTTCGCCTAGCGGGAACTACTAATGAGCAGTTCTTC	CAWSVRLAGTTNEQFF	TRBJ2-1	TRBV30	TRBD2	medium-sized
TGTGCCAGCAGGCCTGGACCCACAGATACGCAGTATTTT	CASRPGPTDTQYF	TRBJ2-3	TRBV28	-	many
TGCGCCAGCAGCTTGGCGGCTTCGGAGGGGGAGACCCAGTACTTC	CASSLAASEGETQYF	TRBJ2-5	TRBV5-1	-	once
TGTGCCAGCAGCGTAGGAGACACTGAAGCTTTCTTT	CASSVGDTEAFF	TRBJ1-1	TRBV9	-	large
TGCGCCAGCAGCGAGGCAGACTATGGCTACACCTTC	CASSEADYGYTF	TRBJ1-2	TRBV5-1	-	medium-sized
TGTGCCAGCAGCTTATCATCGGCTAGCGGACAAGAGACCCAGTACTTC	CASSLSSASGQETQYF	TRBJ2-5	TRBV11-2	TRBD2	-
TGTGCCAGCAGTAGGGGACAGGGAAGGAACACCATATATTTT	CASSRGQGRNTIYF	TRBJ1-3	TRBV28	TRBD1	medium-sized
TGTGCCAGCAGTGAAGGCCGTAGTTCCGCTTTCTTT	CASSEGRSSAFF	TRBJ1-1	TRBV6-1	-	medium-sized
TGTGCCACCAGCAAAGACAGGGAGGGCTACAATGAGCAGTTCTTC	CATSKDREGYNEQFF	TRBJ2-1	TRBV15	-	many
TGCGCCAGCAGTCGACAGGGGGCGAATCAGCCCCAGCATTTT	CASSRQGANQPQHF	TRBJ1-5	TRBV10-2	TRBD1	many
TGTGCCAGCAGCTTAGTTCCCAGGACAGGGGTGTCCGGGGCCAACGTCCTGACTTTC	CASSLVPRTGVSGANVLTF	TRBJ2-6	TRBV7-9	TRBD1	many
TGTGCCAGCAGTCTAGCGGGGGGTGTGCAGTATTTT	CASSLAGGVQYF	TRBJ2-3	TRBV7-9	TRBD2	medium-sized
TGCAGTGCACACGACAGGGGCAATCAGCCCCAGCATTTT	CSAHDRGNQPQHF	TRBJ1-5	TRBV20-1	TRBD1	medium-sized
TGTGCCAGCAGCGACAACAGGGACAGCAATCAGCCCCAGCATTTT	CASSDNRDSNQPQHF	TRBJ1-5	TRBV7-9	-	many
TGTGCCAGCAGCCTTAGAGGCTACCAAGAGACCCAGTACTTC	CASSLRGYQETQYF	TRBJ2-5	TRBV11-2	-	many
TGTGCCAGCAGCTTAGATGTCGGACGCTCGGGAGGGGAGCTGTTTTTT	CASSLDVGRSGGELFF	TRBJ2-2	TRBV7-8	-	medium-sized
TGTGCCAGCAGCCCGAGACTAGCGGGAGATACGCAGTATTTT	CASSPRLAGDTQYF	TRBJ2-3	TRBV13	TRBD2	-